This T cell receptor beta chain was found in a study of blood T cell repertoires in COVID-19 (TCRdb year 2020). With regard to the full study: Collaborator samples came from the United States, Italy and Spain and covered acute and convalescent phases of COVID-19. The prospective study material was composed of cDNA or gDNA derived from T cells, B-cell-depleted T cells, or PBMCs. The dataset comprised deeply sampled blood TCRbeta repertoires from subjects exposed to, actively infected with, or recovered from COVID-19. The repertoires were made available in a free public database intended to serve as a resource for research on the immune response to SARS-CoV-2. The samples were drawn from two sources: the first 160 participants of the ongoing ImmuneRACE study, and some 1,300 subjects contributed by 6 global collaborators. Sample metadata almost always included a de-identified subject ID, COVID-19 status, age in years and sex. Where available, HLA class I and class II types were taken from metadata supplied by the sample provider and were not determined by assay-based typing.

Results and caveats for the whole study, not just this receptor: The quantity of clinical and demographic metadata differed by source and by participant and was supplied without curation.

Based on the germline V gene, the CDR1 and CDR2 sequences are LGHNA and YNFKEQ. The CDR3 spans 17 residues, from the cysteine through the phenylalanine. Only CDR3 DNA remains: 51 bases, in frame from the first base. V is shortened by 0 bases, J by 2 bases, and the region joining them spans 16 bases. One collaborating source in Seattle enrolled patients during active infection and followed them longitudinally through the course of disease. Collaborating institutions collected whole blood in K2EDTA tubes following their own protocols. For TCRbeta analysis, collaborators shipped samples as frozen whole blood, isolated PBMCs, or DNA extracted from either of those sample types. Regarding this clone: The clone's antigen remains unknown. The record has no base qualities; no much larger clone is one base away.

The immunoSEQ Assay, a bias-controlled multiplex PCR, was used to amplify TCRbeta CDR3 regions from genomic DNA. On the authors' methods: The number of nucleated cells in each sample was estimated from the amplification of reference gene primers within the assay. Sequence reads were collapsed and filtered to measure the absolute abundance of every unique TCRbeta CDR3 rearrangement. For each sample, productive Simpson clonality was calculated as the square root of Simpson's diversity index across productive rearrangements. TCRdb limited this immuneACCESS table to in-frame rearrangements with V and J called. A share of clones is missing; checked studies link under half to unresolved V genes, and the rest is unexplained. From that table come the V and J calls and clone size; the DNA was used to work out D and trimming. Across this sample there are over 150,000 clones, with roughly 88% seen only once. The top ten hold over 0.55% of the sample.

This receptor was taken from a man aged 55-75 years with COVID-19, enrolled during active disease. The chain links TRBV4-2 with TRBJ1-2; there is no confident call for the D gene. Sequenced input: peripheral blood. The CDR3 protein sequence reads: CASSQDTSRPENYGYTF. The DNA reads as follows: TGTGCCAGCAGCCAAGATACTAGTCGGCCGGAAAACTATGGCTACACCTTC.